The entry that follows covers one TCR beta chain sequence. The antigen is not known. The data stem from a study of CD8 T cells in ankylosing spondylitis. Findings and caveats of the study: Seemingly distinctive of ankylosing spondylitis blood was a TCR beta motif formed by eight highly homologous variants. Reportedly, disease-linked clones are significantly enriched in ankylosing spondylitis patients' matched synovial fluid.

TCRdb reprocessed the 5' RACE reads via MiXCR and lists one record per CDR3 protein. The sample shows a few hundred thousand distinct CDR3 sequences, approximately 22% of them seen only once. V shed 1 base and J shed 3 bases, with 16 bases lying between them. The CDR3 is 17 amino acids. Germline assignment: CDR1 SGHVS and CDR2 FQNEAQ. The receptor was derived from a male donor with ankylosing spondylitis or in good health (not recorded which). What was sequenced was blood, either unsorted or a sorted T cell fraction (not recorded which). The V call is TRBV7-8, the J call TRBJ2-1; tentatively, D is TRBD2 (6 bases). CDR3 protein: CASSLEGYGGYYNEQFF. Here the CDR3 DNA reads TGTGCCAGCAGCTTAGAGGGTTACGGGGGATACTACAATGAGCAGTTCTTC. The full variable domain, with the rest looked up from reference TRBV7-8 and TRBJ2-1, is GAGVSQSPRYKVAKRGQDVALRCDPISGHVSLFWYQQALGQGPEFLTYFQNEAQLDKSGLPSDRFFAERPEGSVSTLKIQRTQQEDSAVYLCASSLEGYGGYYNEQFFGPGTRLTVL.